These 22 T cell receptor beta chains originate from one sample sequenced in a study of T cell clonality in common variable immunodeficiency. Study-wide findings and caveats: Reportedly, TCR beta sequences from common variable immunodeficiency showed fewer deletions and N-nucleotide insertions.

For these receptors, no antigen is known. The protocol was immunoSEQ multiplex PCR, while the TCRdb copy is restricted to in-frame clones and leaves out a portion. The sample has about 15,000 clones, none seen only once. Sequenced material: peripheral blood mononuclear cells. These TCRs come from a human donor with common variable immunodeficiency.

Of note for this clone: The read falls 3 residues short of the CDR3 end, and the missing part is taken from the germline J gene. The V and J genes are TRBV19 and TRBJ1-6; D gene unclear. This CDR3 region has 14 residues. Deletions cut 3 bases from V and 8 bases from J, with 11 bases between. Germline-derived CDR1 and CDR2 are LNHDA and SQIVND (reference sequence). The DNA read from the CDR3 is TGTGCCAGTAGTATCAGAGGGCCGGATTCACCC. This sequence encodes CASSIRGPDSP. The whole CDR3 region reads CASSIRGPDSPLHF.

Only a few counts were recorded for this clone. Coverage ceases 3 residues before the CDR3 finishes, and the germline J gene fills in the end. The chain joins TRBV19 to TRBJ2-3; D gene unclear. Per germline, CDR1 LNHDA and CDR2 SQIVND (reference sequence). The CDR3 runs to 14 residues. The V end lost 5 bases, the J end lost 5 bases, and 14 bases lay between the germline ends. The CDR3 spells CASSRGNPGDTQYF. The part of the CDR3 DNA that was read is TGTGCCAGTAGTCGCGGCAATCCCGGAGATACG.

Of note for this clone: Coverage ceases 3 residues before the CDR3 finishes, and the germline J gene fills in the end. This chain connects TRBV30 to TRBJ1-5, with 7 bases fitting TRBD1. V dropped 5 bases and J dropped 6; count of bases not matched to a gene: 10. Per the germline V gene, CDR1 is GTSNPN and CDR2 is SVGIG (reference sequence). The CDR3 loop spans 14 amino acids. This chain's CDR3 is CAWAQGTVSQPQHF. The CDR3 DNA, read in part, is TGTGCCTGGGCTCAAGGGACAGTGAGTCAGCCC.

In the case of this clone: The CDR3 extends 3 residues past the end of the read, so its final part is completed from the germline J gene. The genes are TRBV7-9 and TRBJ2-5; no definite D call. Trimming took 1 base from V and 2 from J, leaving 8 bases between them. The CDR3 extends over 14 amino acids. Germline lookup yields CDR1 SEHNR and CDR2 FQNEAQ (reference sequence). The part of the CDR3 DNA that was read is TGTGCCAGCAGCTTAGTCCAGTTACAAGAGACC. Its translation: CASSLVQLQET. The entire CDR3 is CASSLVQLQETQYF. The full variable domain, completed using reference TRBV7-9 and TRBJ2-5, is DTGVSQNPRHKITKRGQNVTFRCDPISEHNRLYWYRQTLGQGPEFLTYFQNEAQLEKSRLLSDRFSAERPKGSFSTLEIQRTEQGDSAMYLCASSLVQLQETQYFGPGTRLLVL.

This clone has just a few counts. The sequence runs out 3 residues before the end of the CDR3; the remainder is reconstructed from the germline J gene. The V call is TRBV20-1, the J call TRBJ1-4, with TRBD1 matching over 9 bases. Germline CDR1 is DFQATT and CDR2 is SNEGSKA (reference sequence). The CDR3 has 14 amino acids. The CDR3 loop reads CSATNGTGLIGLFF. Partial CDR3 DNA: TGCAGTGCCACGAACGGGACAGGGTTAATCGGA.

This clone was picked up a small number of times. With the read ending 3 residues before the CDR3 end, the germline J gene is used to fill in that end. The rearrangement uses TRBV6-2 or TRBV6-3 and TRBJ1-6; the D is unclear. The CDR3 runs to 13 residues. The V end lost 5 bases, the J end lost 5 bases, and 7 bases lay between the germline ends. Germline loops: CDR1 MNHEY, CDR2 SVGEGT. The CDR3 reads CASSRGDNSPLHF. Partial CDR3 DNA: TGTGCCAGCAGTCGCGGGGATAATTCACCC.

The sample holds many counts of this clone. The CDR3 is cut off 3 residues early in the read; its end comes from the germline J gene. J is TRBJ2-3 and V is TRBV5-1, with TRBD2 identical over 8 bases. The germline V gene encodes CDR1 SGHRS and CDR2 YFSETQ. This CDR3 spans 14 amino acids. The V gene end was trimmed by 4 bases and the J gene end by 3 bases; junction bases not matched to a gene: 4. The CDR3 loop reads CASSPGLVTDTQYF. The covered CDR3 bases are TGCGCCAGCAGCCCGGGACTAGTGACAGATACG.

Many counts were recorded for this clone. The part of the CDR3 DNA that was read is TGTGCCAGCAGTGACAGGGCGGGGGCCGGGGAG. It yields the protein CASSDRAGAGE. From start to end, the CDR3 is CASSDRAGAGELFF. The genes are TRBV2 and TRBJ2-2, with TRBD2 matching 7 bases. The read ends 3 residues early relative to the CDR3; the germline J gene fills the gap. Germline V gene lookup returns CDR1 SNHLY and CDR2 FYNNEI. The V gene end was trimmed by 3 bases and the J gene end by 6 bases; junction bases not matched to a gene: 4. This CDR3 region has 14 residues.

This clone was seen repeatedly, ten times or more. The CDR3 extends 3 residues past the end of the read, so its final part is completed from the germline J gene. This chain uses TRBV20-1 with TRBJ2-4; D is possibly TRBD2 (5 bases). CDR1 DFQATT and CDR2 SNEGSKA come from the germline V gene (reference sequence). The length of the CDR3 is 17 residues. V lost 3 bases, J lost 0 bases, and 18 bases lay in between. The chain's CDR3 is CSASRSGAILAKNIQYF. CDR3 DNA, as far as it was read: TGCAGTGCTAGTCGGAGCGGAGCCATCCTAGCCAAAAACATT.

With respect to this clone: The read falls 3 residues short of the CDR3 end, and the missing part is taken from the germline J gene. The chain combines TRBV7-2 with TRBJ1-5; 7 positions match TRBD1. CDR1 and CDR2 from the germline V gene are SGHTA and FQGNSA. V shed 5 bases, J shed 4 bases, and the junction held 5 bases outside the gene matches. The CDR3 is 14 residues long. The CDR3: CASSPGTANQPQHF. The DNA read from the CDR3 is TGTGCCAGCAGCCCCGGGACAGCGAATCAGCCC.

In its sample, this clone was seen many times. The sequenced fragment ends 3 residues before the CDR3 boundary, so the rest is inferred from the germline J gene. V and J are TRBV5-1 and TRBJ2-1, with TRBD2 matching 8 bases. The CDR3 extends over 14 amino acids. The germline CDR1 and CDR2 sequences are SGHRS and YFSETQ. The ends lost 5 bases at V and 8 bases at J; junction bases unmatched: 9. The CDR3 region is CASSPGTRGDEQFF. The part of the CDR3 DNA that was read is TGCGCCAGCAGTCCCGGAACGCGGGGGGATGAG.

Notes on this clone: The read stops 3 residues short of the end of the CDR3; the missing end is completed from the germline J gene. The chain recombines TRBV5-1 with TRBJ2-7; weak D call: TRBD1 (6 bases). This CDR3 is 12 amino acids long. The V gene's germline CDR1 is SGHRS and CDR2 YFSETQ. V shed 4 bases and J shed 5 bases, with 10 bases lying between them. CDR3 amino acids: CASSPGANEQYF. The CDR3 bases that were read are TGCGCCAGCAGCCCAGGGGCAAACGAG.

This clone was counted at least ten times. The observed sequence ends 3 residues before the CDR3 terminus, with the missing tail filled in from the germline J gene. This chain uses TRBV18 with TRBJ2-7; D perhaps matches TRBD1 (6 bases). Per the germline V gene, CDR1 is KGHSH and CDR2 is LQKENI. CDR3 size: 16 residues. V dropped 0 bases and J dropped 2 bases, with 14 bases sitting between them. Incomplete CDR3 DNA: TGTGCCAGCTCACCACCGGGGGCGTTCTTAACCTACGAG. It encodes CASSPPGAFLTYE. The full CDR3 sequence reads CASSPPGAFLTYEQYF. Based on the CDR3 plus reference TRBV18 and TRBJ2-7, the full variable domain is NAGVMQNPRHLVRRRGQEARLRCSPMKGHSHVYWYRQLPEEGLKFMVYLQKENIIDESGMPKERFSAEFPKEGPSILRIQQVVRGDSAAYFCASSPPGAFLTYEQYFGPGTRLTVT.

This clone was seen more than once but under ten times. The CDR3 extends 3 residues past the end of the read, so its final part is completed from the germline J gene. The chain carries TRBV30 and TRBJ2-1, with D tentatively TRBD2 (6 bases). The CDR3 consists of 13 residues. The germline V and J ends were trimmed by 2 bases and 8 bases, with 13 bases remaining between them. CDR1 and CDR2 (germline): GTSNPN, SVGIG (reference sequence). CDR3 in amino acids: CAWSYWRGDEQFF. The sequenced CDR3 bases are TGTGCCTGGAGTTACTGGAGGGGCGATGAG.

On this clone itself: The read finishes 3 residues shy of the CDR3 end, and the germline J gene is used to complete it. The chain couples TRBV19 to TRBJ1-2; 9 nucleotides match TRBD1. Germline lookup yields CDR1 LNHDA and CDR2 SQIVND (reference sequence). The J segment lost 2 bases and the V segment lost 7 bases, leaving 8 bases of the junction unmatched. The CDR3 totals 15 residues. The CDR3 sequence is CASMTGGVTNYGYTF. Partial CDR3 DNA: TGTGCCAGTATGACAGGGGGAGTAACAAACTATGGC.

As regards this clone: The CDR3 is cut off 3 residues early in the read; its end comes from the germline J gene. The chain recombines TRBV19 with TRBJ1-2; D remains ambiguous. Looked up from germline, CDR1 is LNHDA and CDR2 is SQIVND (reference sequence). This CDR3 has 12 residues. Trimming cost V 6 bases and J 7 bases, with 12 bases left between them. CDR3 bases read: TGTGCCAGTAGAAACTCGGGTGGTGGC. This sequence encodes CASRNSGGG. The whole CDR3 sequence reads CASRNSGGGYTF.

This clone has only a few counts. A junction end diverges from the germline sequence, so it may reflect a read error. Coverage ceases 3 residues before the CDR3 finishes, and the germline J gene fills in the end. This chain links TRBV6-2 or TRBV6-3 with TRBJ2-3; 11 nucleotides agree with TRBD2. The CDR3 sequence is 16 residues long. CDR1 and CDR2 (germline): MNHEY, SVGEGT. The CDR3 region is CARSRGTSGNTDTQYF. Partial CDR3 DNA: TGTGCCCGCAGCCGCGGGACTAGCGGAAACACAGATACG.

On this clone: The read stops 3 residues short of the end of the CDR3; the missing end is completed from the germline J gene. The chain has TRBV18 and TRBJ1-3; 8 positions agree with TRBD1. The CDR3 is made up of 12 amino acids. The germline V gene has CDR1 KGHSH and CDR2 LQKENI. After removal of 10 bases from V and 4 bases from J, the junction contained 3 bases not matched to a gene. CDR3 bases read: TGTGCCACGACAGGGGAAGGAAACACC. Its translation: CATTGEGNT. The CDR3, in full, reads CATTGEGNTIYF.

The sample holds many counts of this clone. The DNA read from the CDR3 is TGCAGTGCTAAACATCAGGGACTCGACACTGAA. Translating gives CSAKHQGLDTE. The entire CDR3 is CSAKHQGLDTEAFF. This chain joins TRBV20-1 and TRBJ1-1; D might be TRBD1 (5 bases). Read coverage stops 3 residues before the CDR3 terminus; the germline J gene supplies the remainder. V was shortened by 4 bases and J by 3 bases, with 15 bases between the two germline ends. CDR1 is DFQATT and CDR2 is SNEGSKA in the germline V gene (reference sequence). This CDR3 has 14 amino acids.

Concerning this clone itself: The read falls 3 residues short of the CDR3 end, and the missing part is taken from the germline J gene. The chain carries TRBV5-5 and TRBJ2-7, with a tentative D call TRBD2 (5 bases). CDR3 length equals 13 residues. CDR1 and CDR2 from the germline V gene are SGHKS and YYEKEE (reference sequence). V lost 1 base and J lost 0, with 5 bases in between. The CDR3 sequence is CASSLTSSYEQYF. The sequenced CDR3 bases are TGTGCCAGCAGCTTGACTAGCTCCTACGAG.

This clone was observed at least ten times. The read ends 3 residues before the CDR3 terminus; that terminus is restored from the germline J gene. The chain recombines TRBV5-1 with TRBJ1-1; TRBD1 is a possible D gene (5 bases). This CDR3 has 16 amino acids. CDR1 SGHRS and CDR2 YFSETQ come from the germline V gene. Trimming cost V 0 bases and J 0 bases, with 12 bases left between them. The sequenced CDR3 bases are TGCGCCAGCAGCTTGGACGGGACTCCCATGAACACTGAA. Translated, it gives CASSLDGTPMNTE. In full, the CDR3 is CASSLDGTPMNTEAFF.

In its sample, this clone was seen many times. CDR3 bases read: TGTGCCAGCAGTGCGACAGGGGGCGCGAGAGGC. This sequence encodes CASSATGGARG. The full CDR3 sequence reads CASSATGGARGYTF. The chain recombines TRBV6-1 with TRBJ1-2; TRBD1 aligns across 10 bases. The read halts 3 residues ahead of the CDR3 end, with the missing end drawn from the germline J gene. This CDR3 is built from 14 residues. The germline gives CDR1 MNHNS, CDR2 SASEGT.